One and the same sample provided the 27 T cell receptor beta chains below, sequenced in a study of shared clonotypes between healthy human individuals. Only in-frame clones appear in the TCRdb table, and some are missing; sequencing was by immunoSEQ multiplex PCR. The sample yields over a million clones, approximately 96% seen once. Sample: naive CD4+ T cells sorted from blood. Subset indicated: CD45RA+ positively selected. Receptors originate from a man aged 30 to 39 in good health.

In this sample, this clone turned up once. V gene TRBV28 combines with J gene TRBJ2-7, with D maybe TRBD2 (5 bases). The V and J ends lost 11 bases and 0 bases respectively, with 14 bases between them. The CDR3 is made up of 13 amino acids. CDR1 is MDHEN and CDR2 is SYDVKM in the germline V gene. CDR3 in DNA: TGTGCCGCAGCCCCACTAGTCTCCTACGAGCAGTACTTC. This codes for CAAAPLVSYEQYF.

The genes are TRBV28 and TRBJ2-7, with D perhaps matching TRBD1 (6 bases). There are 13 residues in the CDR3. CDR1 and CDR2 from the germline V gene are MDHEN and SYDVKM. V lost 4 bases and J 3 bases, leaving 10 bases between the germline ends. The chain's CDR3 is CASSYGQNYEQYF. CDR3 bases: TGTGCCAGCAGTTACGGACAGAACTACGAGCAGTACTTC.

This chain's CDR3 is CASSTRTGSTGELFF. The DNA of the CDR3 is TGTGCCAGCAGCACTCGGACAGGGTCCACCGGGGAGCTGTTTTTT. This rearrangement joins TRBV11-3 to TRBJ2-2, with 8 bases fitting TRBD1. This CDR3 region has 15 residues. Trimming took 5 bases from V and 4 from J; bases not matched to a gene: 6. CDR1 and CDR2 from the germline V gene are SGHNT and YENEEA.

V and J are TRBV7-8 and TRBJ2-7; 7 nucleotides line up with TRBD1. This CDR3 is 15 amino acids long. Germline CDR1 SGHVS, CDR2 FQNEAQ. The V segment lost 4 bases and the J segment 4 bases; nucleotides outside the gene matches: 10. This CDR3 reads CASSSLVAGGYEQYF. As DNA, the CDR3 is TGTGCCAGCAGCTCCTTGGTGGCAGGGGGTTACGAGCAGTACTTC.

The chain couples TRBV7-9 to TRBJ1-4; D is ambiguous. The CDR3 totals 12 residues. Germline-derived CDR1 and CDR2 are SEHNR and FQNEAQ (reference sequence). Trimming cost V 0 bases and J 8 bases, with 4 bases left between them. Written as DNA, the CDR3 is TGTGCCAGCAGCTTAGCGAGGGAAAAACTGTTTTTT. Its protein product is CASSLAREKLFF.

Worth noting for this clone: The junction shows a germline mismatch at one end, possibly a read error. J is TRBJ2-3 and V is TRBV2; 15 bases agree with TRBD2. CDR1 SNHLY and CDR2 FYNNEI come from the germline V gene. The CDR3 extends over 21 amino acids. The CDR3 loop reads CASSEDSWTSGRAGYADTQYF. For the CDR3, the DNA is TGTGCCAGCAGCGAAGACTCCTGGACTAGCGGGAGGGCCGGGTACGCAGATACGCAGTATTTT.

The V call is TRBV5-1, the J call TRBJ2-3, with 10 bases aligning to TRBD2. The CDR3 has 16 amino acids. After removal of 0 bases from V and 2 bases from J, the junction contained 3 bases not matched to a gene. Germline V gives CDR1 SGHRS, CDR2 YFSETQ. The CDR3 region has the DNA TGCGCCAGCAGCTTGGCTAGCGGGAGTTTCACAGATACGCAGTATTTT. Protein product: CASSLASGSFTDTQYF.

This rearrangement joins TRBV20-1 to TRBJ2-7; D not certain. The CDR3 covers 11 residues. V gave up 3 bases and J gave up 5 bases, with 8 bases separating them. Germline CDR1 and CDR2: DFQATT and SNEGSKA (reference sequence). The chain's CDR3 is CSAREWDEQYF. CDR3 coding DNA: TGCAGTGCTAGGGAGTGGGACGAGCAGTACTTC.

CDR3 loop: CAWTSGSPGQFF. The CDR3 DNA sequence: TGTGCCTGGACTAGCGGGAGCCCCGGGCAGTTCTTC. The gene calls are TRBV30 and TRBJ2-1; 10 bases align to TRBD2. The V gene end was trimmed by 4 bases and the J gene end by 12 bases; junction bases not matched to a gene: 6. The CDR3 has 12 residues. CDR1 and CDR2 from the germline V gene are GTSNPN and SVGIG (reference sequence).

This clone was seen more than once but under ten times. In DNA, the CDR3 is TGCAGCGTTCCAGACAGGACCAAGAACACTGAAGCTTTCTTT. It encodes CSVPDRTKNTEAFF. This sequence joins TRBV29-1 and TRBJ1-1; tentatively, D is TRBD1 (6 bases). Germline assignment: CDR1 SQVTM and CDR2 ANQGSEA. The V end was cut by 5 bases, the J end by 1 base, with 14 bases between. The CDR3 covers 14 residues.

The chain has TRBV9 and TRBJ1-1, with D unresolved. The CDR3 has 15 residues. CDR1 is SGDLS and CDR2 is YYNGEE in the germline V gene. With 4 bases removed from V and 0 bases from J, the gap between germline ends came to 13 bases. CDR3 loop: CASSTIVGLNTEAFF. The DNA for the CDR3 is TGTGCCAGCAGCACCATTGTGGGTTTGAACACTGAAGCTTTCTTT.

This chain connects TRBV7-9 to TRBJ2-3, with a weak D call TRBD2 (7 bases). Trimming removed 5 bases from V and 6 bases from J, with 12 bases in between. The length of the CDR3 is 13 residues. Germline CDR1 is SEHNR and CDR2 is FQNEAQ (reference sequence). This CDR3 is CASSGGRGDTQYF. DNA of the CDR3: TGTGCCAGCAGCGGAGGGAGGGGGGATACGCAGTATTTT.

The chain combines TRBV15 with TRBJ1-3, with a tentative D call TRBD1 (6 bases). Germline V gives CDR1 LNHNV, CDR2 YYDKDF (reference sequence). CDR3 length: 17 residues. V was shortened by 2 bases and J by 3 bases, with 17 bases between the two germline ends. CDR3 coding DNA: TGTGCCACCAGCAGACAGAGGGGGGCGCCGGGTGGAAACACCATATATTTT. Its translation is CATSRQRGAPGGNTIYF.

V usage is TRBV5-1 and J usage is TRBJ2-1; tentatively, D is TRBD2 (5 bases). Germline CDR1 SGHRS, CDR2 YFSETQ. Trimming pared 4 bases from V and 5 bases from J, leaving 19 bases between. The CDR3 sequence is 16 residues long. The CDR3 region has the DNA TGCGCCAGCAGCCCCCCAGGCCACCGGAGGAACAATGAGCAGTTCTTC. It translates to CASSPPGHRRNNEQFF.

The CDR3 here is CASTFGTGSYEQYF. In DNA form, the CDR3 reads TGTGCCAGCACCTTCGGGACAGGGTCGTACGAGCAGTACTTC. The V call is TRBV7-2, the J call TRBJ2-7, with TRBD1 identical over 9 bases. V was clipped by 7 bases and J by 4 bases; unmatched bases: 8. Germline CDR1 reads SGHTA; CDR2 reads FQGNSA. This CDR3 comprises 14 residues.

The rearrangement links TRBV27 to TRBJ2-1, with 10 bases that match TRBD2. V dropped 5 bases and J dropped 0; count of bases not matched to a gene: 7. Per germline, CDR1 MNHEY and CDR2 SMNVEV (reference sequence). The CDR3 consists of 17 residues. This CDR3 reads CASSPGLAGDSYNEQFF. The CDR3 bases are TGTGCCAGCAGTCCAGGCCTAGCGGGAGACTCCTACAATGAGCAGTTCTTC.

The CDR3 bases are TGTGCCAGCAGTGAAGCGCTTCAGAACACTGAAGCTTTCTTT. Protein product: CASSEALQNTEAFF. The chain recombines TRBV2 with TRBJ1-1, with D unclear. Germline V gives CDR1 SNHLY, CDR2 FYNNEI. Trimming shortened V by 0 bases and J by 1 base, and 6 bases separated the two germline ends. The CDR3 is 14 amino acids.

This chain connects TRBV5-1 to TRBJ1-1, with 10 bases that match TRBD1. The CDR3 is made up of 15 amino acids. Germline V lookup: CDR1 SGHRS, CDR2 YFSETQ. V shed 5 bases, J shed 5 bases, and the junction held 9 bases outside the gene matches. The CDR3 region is CASSRGQGVETEAFF. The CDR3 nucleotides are TGCGCCAGCAGTAGAGGACAGGGGGTTGAGACTGAAGCTTTCTTT.

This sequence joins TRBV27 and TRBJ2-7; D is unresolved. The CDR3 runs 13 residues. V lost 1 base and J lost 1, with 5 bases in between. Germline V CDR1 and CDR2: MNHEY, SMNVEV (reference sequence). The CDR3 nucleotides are TGTGCCAGCAGTTTATGGAATTCCTACGAGCAGTACTTC. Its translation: CASSLWNSYEQYF.

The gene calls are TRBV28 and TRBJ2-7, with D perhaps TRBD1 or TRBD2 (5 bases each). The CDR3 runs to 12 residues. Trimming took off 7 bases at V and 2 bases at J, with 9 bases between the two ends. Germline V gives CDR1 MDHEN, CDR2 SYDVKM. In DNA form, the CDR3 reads TGTGCCAGCACAGAGGGGCCCTACGAGCAGTACTTC. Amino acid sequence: CASTEGPYEQYF.

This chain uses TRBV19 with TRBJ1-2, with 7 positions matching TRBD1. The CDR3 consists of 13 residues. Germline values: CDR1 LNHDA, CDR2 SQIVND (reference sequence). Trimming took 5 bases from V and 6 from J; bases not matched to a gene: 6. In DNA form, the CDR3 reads TGTGCCAGTAGTCTACAGGGGTCGGATGGCTACACCTTC. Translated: CASSLQGSDGYTF.

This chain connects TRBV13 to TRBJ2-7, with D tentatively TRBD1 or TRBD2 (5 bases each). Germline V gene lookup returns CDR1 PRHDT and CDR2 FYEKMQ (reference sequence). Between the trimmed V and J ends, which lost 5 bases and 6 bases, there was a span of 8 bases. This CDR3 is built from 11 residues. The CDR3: CASSLGGEQYF. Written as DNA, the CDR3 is TGTGCCAGCAGCCTTGGGGGCGAGCAGTACTTC. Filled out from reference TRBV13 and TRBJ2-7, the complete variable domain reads AAGVIQSPRHLIKEKRETATLKCYPIPRHDTVYWYQQGPGQDPQFLISFYEKMQSDKGSIPDRFSAQQFSDYHSELNMSSLELGDSALYFCASSLGGEQYFGPGTRLTVT.

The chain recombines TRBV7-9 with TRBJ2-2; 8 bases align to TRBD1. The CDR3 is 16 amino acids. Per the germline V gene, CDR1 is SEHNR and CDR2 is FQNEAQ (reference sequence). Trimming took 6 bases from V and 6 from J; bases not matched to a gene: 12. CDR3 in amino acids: CASSPGQGSRAGELFF. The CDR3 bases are TGTGCCAGCAGTCCCGGACAGGGCTCTAGGGCCGGGGAGCTGTTTTTT.

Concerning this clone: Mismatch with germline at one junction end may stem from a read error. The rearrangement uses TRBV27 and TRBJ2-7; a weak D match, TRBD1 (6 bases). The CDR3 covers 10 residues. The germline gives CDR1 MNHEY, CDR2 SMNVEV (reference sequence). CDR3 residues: CASSSRTDIF. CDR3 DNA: TGTGCCAGCAGTTCACGGACAGACATCTTC.

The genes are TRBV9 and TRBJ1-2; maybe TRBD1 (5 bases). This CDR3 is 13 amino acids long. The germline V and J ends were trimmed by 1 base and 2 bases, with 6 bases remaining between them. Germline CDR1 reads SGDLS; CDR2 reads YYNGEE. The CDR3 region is CASSVRQNYGYTF. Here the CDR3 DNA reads TGTGCCAGCAGCGTACGACAGAACTATGGCTACACCTTC.

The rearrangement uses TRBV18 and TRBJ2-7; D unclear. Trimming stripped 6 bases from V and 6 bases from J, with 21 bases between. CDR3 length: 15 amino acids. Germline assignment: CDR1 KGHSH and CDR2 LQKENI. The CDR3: CASSSDLLDDSEQYF. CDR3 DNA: TGTGCCAGCTCGTCTGACTTGTTAGACGACTCCGAGCAGTACTTC.

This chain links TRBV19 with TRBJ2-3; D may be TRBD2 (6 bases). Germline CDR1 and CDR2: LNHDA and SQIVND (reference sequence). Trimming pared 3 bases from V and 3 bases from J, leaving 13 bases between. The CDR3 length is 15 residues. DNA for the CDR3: TGTGCCAGTAGTATTGGGCTAGCGAAGACAGATACGCAGTATTTT. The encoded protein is CASSIGLAKTDTQYF.